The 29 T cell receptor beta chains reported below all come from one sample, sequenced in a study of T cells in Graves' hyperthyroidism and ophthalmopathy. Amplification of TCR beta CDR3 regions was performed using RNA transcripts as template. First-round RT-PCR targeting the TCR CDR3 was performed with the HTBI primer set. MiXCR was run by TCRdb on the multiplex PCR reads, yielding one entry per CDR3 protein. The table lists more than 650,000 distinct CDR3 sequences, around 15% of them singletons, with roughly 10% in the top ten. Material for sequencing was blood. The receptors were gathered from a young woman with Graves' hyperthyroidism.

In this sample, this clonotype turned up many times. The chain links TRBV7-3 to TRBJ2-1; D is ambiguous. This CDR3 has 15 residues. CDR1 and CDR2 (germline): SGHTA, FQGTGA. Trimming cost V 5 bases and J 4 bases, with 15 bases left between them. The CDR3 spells CASSPWGSPYNEQFF. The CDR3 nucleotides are TGTGCCAGCAGCCCGTGGGGTTCTCCTTACAATGAGCAGTTCTTC.

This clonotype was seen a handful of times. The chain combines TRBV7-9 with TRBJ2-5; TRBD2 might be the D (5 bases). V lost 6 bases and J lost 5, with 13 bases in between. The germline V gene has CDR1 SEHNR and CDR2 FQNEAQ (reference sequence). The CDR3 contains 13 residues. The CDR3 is CASSMTRRETQYF. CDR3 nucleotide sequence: TGTGCCAGCAGTATGACCAGGAGGGAGACCCAGTACTTC.

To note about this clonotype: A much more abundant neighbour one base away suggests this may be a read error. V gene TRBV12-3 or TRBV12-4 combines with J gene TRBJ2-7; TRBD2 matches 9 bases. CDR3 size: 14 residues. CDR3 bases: TGTGCCAACAGTGCTTTTAGCGGGAGCTACGAGCAGTACTTC. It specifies CANSAFSGSYEQYF.

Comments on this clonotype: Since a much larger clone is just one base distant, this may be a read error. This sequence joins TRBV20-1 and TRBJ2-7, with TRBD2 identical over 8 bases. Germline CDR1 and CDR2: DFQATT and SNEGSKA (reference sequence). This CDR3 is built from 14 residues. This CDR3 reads CNARVAGKAYEQYF. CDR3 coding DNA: TGCAATGCTAGAGTAGCGGGGAAGGCCTACGAGCAGTACTTC.

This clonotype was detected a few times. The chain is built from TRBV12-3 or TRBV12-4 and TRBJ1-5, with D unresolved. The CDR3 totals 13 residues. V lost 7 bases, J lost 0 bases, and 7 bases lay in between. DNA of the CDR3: TGTGCCAGCAAAAAGTATAGCAATCAGCCCCAGCATTTT. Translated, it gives CASKKYSNQPQHF.

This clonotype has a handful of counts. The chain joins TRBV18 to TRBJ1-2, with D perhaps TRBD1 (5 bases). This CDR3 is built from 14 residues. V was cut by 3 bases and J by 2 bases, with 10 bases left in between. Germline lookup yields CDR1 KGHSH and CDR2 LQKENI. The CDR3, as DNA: TGTGCCAGCTCACCGGAATCAGGGAACTATGGCTACACCTTC. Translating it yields CASSPESGNYGYTF.

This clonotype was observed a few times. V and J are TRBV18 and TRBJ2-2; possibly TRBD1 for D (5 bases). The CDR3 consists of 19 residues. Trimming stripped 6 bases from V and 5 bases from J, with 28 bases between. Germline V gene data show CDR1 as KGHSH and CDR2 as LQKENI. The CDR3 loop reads CASSPENLLATANTGELFF. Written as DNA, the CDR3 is TGTGCCAGCTCCCCAGAAAACCTTCTGGCGACAGCAAATACCGGGGAGCTGTTTTTT.

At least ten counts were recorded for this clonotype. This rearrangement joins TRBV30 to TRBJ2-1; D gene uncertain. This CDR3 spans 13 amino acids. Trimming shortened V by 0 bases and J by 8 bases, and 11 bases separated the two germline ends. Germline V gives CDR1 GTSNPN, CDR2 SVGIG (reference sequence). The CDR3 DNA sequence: TGTGCCTGGAGTGTAAACCTCAACCATGAGCAGTTCTTC. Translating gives CAWSVNLNHEQFF.

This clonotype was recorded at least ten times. The CDR3 nucleotides read TGTGCCAGCAGCTTAGGAACAGGGGAGAAGTATTTT. This encodes CASSLGTGEKYF. The chain has TRBV7-2 and TRBJ2-3; 7 positions agree with TRBD1. Trimming cost V 1 base and J 13 bases; bases outside gene matches: 5. CDR3 length: 12 amino acids. Germline assignment: CDR1 SGHTA and CDR2 FQGNSA.

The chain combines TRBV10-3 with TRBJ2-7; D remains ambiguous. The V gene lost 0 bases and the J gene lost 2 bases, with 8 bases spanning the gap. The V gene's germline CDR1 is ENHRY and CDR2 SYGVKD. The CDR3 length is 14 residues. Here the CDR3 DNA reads TGTGCCATCAGTGAGTCGACACAAGCCTACGAGCAGTACTTC. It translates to CAISESTQAYEQYF.

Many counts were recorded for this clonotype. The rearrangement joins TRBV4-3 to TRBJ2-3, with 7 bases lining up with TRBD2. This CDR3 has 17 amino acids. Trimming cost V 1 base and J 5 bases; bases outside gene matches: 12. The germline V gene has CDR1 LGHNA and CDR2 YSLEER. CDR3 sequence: CASSQGAVGGQVDTQYF. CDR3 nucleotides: TGCGCCAGCAGCCAAGGTGCGGTGGGAGGGCAAGTAGATACGCAGTATTTT.

CDR3 DNA: TGTGCCAGCAGCTTAAGCGGTGACAGGGGATATGGCTACACCTTC. Translation gives CASSLSGDRGYGYTF. The gene calls are TRBV7-9 and TRBJ1-2, with TRBD1 matching 8 bases. V shed 2 bases, J shed 5 bases, and the junction held 7 bases outside the gene matches. Germline-derived CDR1 and CDR2 are SEHNR and FQNEAQ (reference sequence). The CDR3 totals 15 residues.

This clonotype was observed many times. Here the CDR3 DNA reads TGTGCCAGCAGCTTAGCGAGACTAGCGGGAAGTGGCTCCTACGAGCAGTACTTC. It translates to CASSLARLAGSGSYEQYF. The genes are TRBV7-2 and TRBJ2-7, with 11 bases matching TRBD2. This CDR3 region has 18 residues. The V gene end was trimmed by 0 bases and the J gene end by 0 bases; junction bases not matched to a gene: 7. Germline V lookup: CDR1 SGHTA, CDR2 FQGNSA.

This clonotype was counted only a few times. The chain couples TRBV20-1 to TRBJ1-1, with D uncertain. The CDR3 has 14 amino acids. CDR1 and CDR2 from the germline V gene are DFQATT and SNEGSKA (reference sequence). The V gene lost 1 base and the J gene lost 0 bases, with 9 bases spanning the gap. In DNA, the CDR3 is TGCAGTGCTAGAGGACGGGGTTTGAACACTGAAGCTTTCTTT. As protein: CSARGRGLNTEAFF.

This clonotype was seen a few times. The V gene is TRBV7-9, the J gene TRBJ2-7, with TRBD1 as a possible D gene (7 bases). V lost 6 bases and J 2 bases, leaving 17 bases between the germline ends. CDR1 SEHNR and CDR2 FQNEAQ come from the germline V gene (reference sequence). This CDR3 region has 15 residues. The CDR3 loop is CASSRPQGGPYEQYF. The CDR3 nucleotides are TGTGCCAGCAGTCGCCCTCAGGGGGGACCCTACGAGCAGTACTTC. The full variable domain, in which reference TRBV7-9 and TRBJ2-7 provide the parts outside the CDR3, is DTGVSQNPRHKITKRGQNVTFRCDPISEHNRLYWYRQTLGQGPEFLTYFQNEAQLEKSRLLSDRFSAERPKGSFSTLEIQRTEQGDSAMYLCASSRPQGGPYEQYFGPGTRLTVT.

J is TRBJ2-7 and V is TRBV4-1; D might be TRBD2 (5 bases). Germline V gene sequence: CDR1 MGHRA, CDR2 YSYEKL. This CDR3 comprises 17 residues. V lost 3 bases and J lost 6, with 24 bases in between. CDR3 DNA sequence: TGCGCCAGCAGCCATCTCGCGAAGGGCCACAGTGAGGGCGAGCAGTACTTC. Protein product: CASSHLAKGHSEGEQYF.

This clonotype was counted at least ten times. CDR3 coding DNA: TGTGCCTCGAGGGACAAGGGAGGGGCTCAGCCCCAGCATTTT. This translates into CASRDKGGAQPQHF. V gene TRBV30 combines with J gene TRBJ1-5; perhaps TRBD1 as D (6 bases). Germline V CDR1 and CDR2: GTSNPN, SVGIG (reference sequence). There are 14 residues in the CDR3. Trimming shortened V by 7 bases and J by 6 bases, and 19 bases separated the two germline ends. The full variable domain, completed using reference TRBV30 and TRBJ1-5, is SQTIHQWPATLVQPVGSPLSLECTVEGTSNPNLYWYRQAAGRGLQLLFYSVGIGQISSEVPQNLSASRPQDRQFILSSKKLLLSDSGFYLCASRDKGGAQPQHFGDGTRLSIL.

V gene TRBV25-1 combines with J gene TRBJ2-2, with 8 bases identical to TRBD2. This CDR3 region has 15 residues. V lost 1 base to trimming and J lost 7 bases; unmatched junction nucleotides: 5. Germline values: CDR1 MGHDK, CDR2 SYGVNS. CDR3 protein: CASSESGGSIGELFF. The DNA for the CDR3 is TGTGCCAGCAGTGAATCGGGAGGGTCCATCGGGGAGCTGTTTTTT.

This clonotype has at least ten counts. The CDR3 here is CAIIRMGMNTEAFF. CDR3 in DNA: TGTGCCATCATAAGGATGGGGATGAACACTGAAGCTTTCTTT. V is TRBV2 and J is TRBJ1-1; D ambiguous. Trimming stripped 10 bases from V and 0 bases from J, with 15 bases between. From germline, CDR1 is SNHLY and CDR2 FYNNEI. This CDR3 comprises 14 residues.

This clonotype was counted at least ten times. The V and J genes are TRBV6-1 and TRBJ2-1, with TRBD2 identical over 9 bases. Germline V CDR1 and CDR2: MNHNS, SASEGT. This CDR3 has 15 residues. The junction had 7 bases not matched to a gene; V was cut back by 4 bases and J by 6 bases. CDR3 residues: CASSAIAGALNEQFF. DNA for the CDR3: TGTGCCAGCAGTGCCATAGCGGGAGCCCTCAATGAGCAGTTCTTC.

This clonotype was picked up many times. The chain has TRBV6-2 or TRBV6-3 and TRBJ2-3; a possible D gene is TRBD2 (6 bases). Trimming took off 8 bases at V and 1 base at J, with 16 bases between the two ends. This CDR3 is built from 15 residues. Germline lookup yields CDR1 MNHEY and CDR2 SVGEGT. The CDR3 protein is CASRPRPSGTDTQYF. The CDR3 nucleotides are TGTGCCAGCCGACCCAGGCCTAGCGGCACAGATACGCAGTATTTT.

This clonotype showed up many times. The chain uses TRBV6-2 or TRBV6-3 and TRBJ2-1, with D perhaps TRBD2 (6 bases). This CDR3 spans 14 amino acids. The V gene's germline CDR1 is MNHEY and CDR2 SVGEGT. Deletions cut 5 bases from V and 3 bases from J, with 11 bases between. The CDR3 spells CASSRLASYNEQFF. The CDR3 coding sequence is TGTGCCAGCAGTCGGCTAGCGAGCTACAATGAGCAGTTCTTC.

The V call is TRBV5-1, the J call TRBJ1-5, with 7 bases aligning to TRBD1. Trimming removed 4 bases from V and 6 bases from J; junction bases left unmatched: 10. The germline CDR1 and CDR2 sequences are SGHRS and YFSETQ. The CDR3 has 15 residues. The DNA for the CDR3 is TGCGCCAGCAGCGTGGAGACAGGGCTAGGTCAGCCCCAGCATTTT. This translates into CASSVETGLGQPQHF.

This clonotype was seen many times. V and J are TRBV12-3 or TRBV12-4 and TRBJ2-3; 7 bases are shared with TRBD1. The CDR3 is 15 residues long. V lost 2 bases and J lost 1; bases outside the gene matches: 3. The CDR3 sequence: CASSLRQGGTDTQYF. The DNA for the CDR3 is TGTGCCAGCAGTTTAAGACAGGGAGGCACAGATACGCAGTATTTT.

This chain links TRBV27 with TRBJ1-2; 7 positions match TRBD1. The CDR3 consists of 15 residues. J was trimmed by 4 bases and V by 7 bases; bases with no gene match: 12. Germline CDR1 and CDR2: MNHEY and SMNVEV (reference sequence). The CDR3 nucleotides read TGTGCCAGCAACCTAAGCACGACAGGGACCTATGGCTACACCTTC. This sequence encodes CASNLSTTGTYGYTF.

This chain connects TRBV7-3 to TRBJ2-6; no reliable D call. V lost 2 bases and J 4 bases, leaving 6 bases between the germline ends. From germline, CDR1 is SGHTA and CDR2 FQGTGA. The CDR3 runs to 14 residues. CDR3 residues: CASSLSGGANVLTF. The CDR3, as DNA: TGTGCCAGCAGCTTATCCGGGGGGGCCAACGTCCTGACTTTC.

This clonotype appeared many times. The CDR3 region is CASSLARRGSNEKLFF. Here the CDR3 DNA reads TGCGCCAGCAGCTTGGCCCGACGAGGATCTAATGAAAAACTGTTTTTT. The chain joins TRBV5-1 to TRBJ1-4; unclear D gene. The CDR3 spans 16 residues. Germline V gene data show CDR1 as SGHRS and CDR2 as YFSETQ. Trimming removed 0 bases from V and 3 bases from J, with 12 bases in between.

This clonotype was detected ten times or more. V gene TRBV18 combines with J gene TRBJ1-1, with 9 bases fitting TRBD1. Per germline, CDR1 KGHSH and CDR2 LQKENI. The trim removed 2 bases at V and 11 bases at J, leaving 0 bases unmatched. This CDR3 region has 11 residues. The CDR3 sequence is CASSPGQGAFF. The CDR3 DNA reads TGTGCCAGCTCACCAGGACAGGGGGCTTTCTTT.

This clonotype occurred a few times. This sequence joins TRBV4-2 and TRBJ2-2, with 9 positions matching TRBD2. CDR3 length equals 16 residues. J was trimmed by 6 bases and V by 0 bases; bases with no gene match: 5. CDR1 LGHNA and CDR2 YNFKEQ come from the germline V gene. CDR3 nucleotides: TGTGCCAGCAGCCAAGACTTAGCGGGAGCTGCCGGGGAGCTGTTTTTT. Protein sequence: CASSQDLAGAAGELFF.